This TCR beta chain was observed in a study of T cell repertoires in cytomegalovirus infection. Each CDR3 protein gets one entry after TCRdb re-called the reads with MiXCR. This table has nearly 450,000 distinct CDR3 sequences, roughly 30% appearing once. A word on this clonotype: Its specificity is not known.

Study-level findings and limits: In two of eight donors, the top clonotype was HLA-C-restricted CMV-specific. Individuals carrying CMV plus the relevant HLA were identified by cumulative frequency of public TCR beta families.

The V segment lost 5 bases and the J segment 1 base; nucleotides outside the gene matches: 5. The CDR3 runs to 15 residues. The germline V gene encodes CDR1 SGHVS and CDR2 FNYEAQ. This chain joins TRBV7-6 and TRBJ1-1; 9 bases are shared with TRBD1. Source material: PBMCs. The sequence was collected from a human donor in good health (CMV status not recorded). Some clones in this sample may be carry-over from other donors' samples. The DNA of the CDR3 is TGTGCCAGCAGCCCGCGGGACAGGGAGAACACTGAAGCTTTCTTT. Translating it yields CASSPRDRENTEAFF.